A selection of T cell receptor beta chains follows, all from one sample in a study of human T cells and chemical hapten exposure. TCRdb itself ran the RACE reads through MiXCR, one entry per CDR3 protein. The table has approximately 80,000 distinct CDR3 sequences, roughly 7.6% seen once; the top ten hold 1.5% to 1.9%. Source: whole blood, taken in connection with sensitization to the hapten diphenylcyclopropenone (DPC). The receptors stem from a woman in her twenties or thirties with alopecia areata. Some clones in this sample may be carry-over from other donors' samples. Each CDR3 is given with its conserved first and last residue. Each record gives: CDR3 DNA, CDR3 protein, J gene, V gene, D gene, CDR3 length, clone size. D genes are given only for firm matches. Clone size appears in some rows only: once, few, many, or a class for an expanded clone.

TGTGCCAGCAGCCAAGATACGGGACAGGGGGATCCGTTAGTCATGAACACTGAAGCTTTCTTT	CASSQDTGQGDPLVMNTEAFF	TRBJ1-1	TRBV14	TRBD1	21	.
TGTGCCAGCAGCTTGCGGCGGGGGGGGAACGGGGAGCTGTTTTTT	CASSLRRGGNGELFF	TRBJ2-2	TRBV7-2	TRBD2	15	many
TGTGCCAGCAGTTTTGGGGACAGGGGTTACGAGCAGTACTTC	CASSFGDRGYEQYF	TRBJ2-7	TRBV12-3/TRBV12-4	TRBD1	14	many
TGTGCCAGCTCATCCTCGAAGGGTGAAGCTTTCTTT	CASSSSKGEAFF	TRBJ1-1	TRBV18	.	12	.
TGTGCCAGCTCACCACGGGGGGCGGACACTGAAGCTTTCTTT	CASSPRGADTEAFF	TRBJ1-1	TRBV18	.	14	few
TGTGCCAGCAGCGCGAACGAGGGGGCTGGTGAAAAACTGTTTTTT	CASSANEGAGEKLFF	TRBJ1-4	TRBV9	TRBD1	15	many
TGCAGTGCTAGAGGTCCCTCGCGACTGTCACTCACAGATACGCAGTATTTT	CSARGPSRLSLTDTQYF	TRBJ2-3	TRBV20-1	.	17	.
TGTGCCAGCAGTACTTACAGAGCTCCTAGGAGATACGAGCAGTACTTC	CASSTYRAPRRYEQYF	TRBJ2-7	TRBV6-6	.	16	many
TGTGCCAGCAGCCTAGCGGGAGGAACGTTGGCAGATACGCAGTATTTT	CASSLAGGTLADTQYF	TRBJ2-3	TRBV14	TRBD2	16	many
TGTGCCAGCAGCCAACTGACATCGGGACTAGCGGGGCCAGATACGCAGTATTTT	CASSQLTSGLAGPDTQYF	TRBJ2-3	TRBV4-2	TRBD2	18	many
TGTGCCAGTAGTATAGGGGGGTGGAATGAGCAGTTCTTC	CASSIGGWNEQFF	TRBJ2-1	TRBV19	.	13	few
TGTGCCAGCAGCTTGCCCGACGTGGGAGCGGCGCTCGGCACAGATACGCAGTATTTT	CASSLPDVGAALGTDTQYF	TRBJ2-3	TRBV5-4	.	19	.
TGTGCCAGCAGCTTAAATTGGGGTATCACTGAAGCTTTCTTT	CASSLNWGITEAFF	TRBJ1-1	TRBV11-2	.	14	many
TGTGCCAGCAGTGCCACAGCGCTCGGAGAGCAGTACTTC	CASSATALGEQYF	TRBJ2-7	TRBV2	.	13	many
TGTGCCAGCAGTTACTCAACAGCGACAGATATACCTGGAAACACCATATATTTT	CASSYSTATDIPGNTIYF	TRBJ1-3	TRBV6-6	.	18	many
TGCAGTGCCTTCGGACAGTCAAGGTGGGATGAAAAACTGTTTTTT	CSAFGQSRWDEKLFF	TRBJ1-4	TRBV20-1	.	15	.
TGTGCCAGCTCACCGAAGGGATCTGGGGCCAACGTCCTGACTTTC	CASSPKGSGANVLTF	TRBJ2-6	TRBV18	.	15	few
TGTGCCAGCAGTTTTCTCCCACAGCCCCAGCATTTT	CASSFLPQPQHF	TRBJ1-5	TRBV12-3/TRBV12-4	.	12	many
TGTGCCAGCAGTTACTTTCGGAGCTCCTATAATTCACCCCTCCACTTT	CASSYFRSSYNSPLHF	TRBJ1-6	TRBV6-5	.	16	many
TGTGCCAGCTCACCACAAAGTACAGATACGCAGTATTTT	CASSPQSTDTQYF	TRBJ2-3	TRBV18	.	13	many
TGCGCCAGCAGCCAGGGAAGACAGGACAATGAGCAGTTCTTC	CASSQGRQDNEQFF	TRBJ2-1	TRBV4-1	.	14	many
TGTGCCAGCAGCCAAGAGATACGGGGGCGCGGCATTACGGGCTACACCTTC	CASSQEIRGRGITGYTF	TRBJ1-2	TRBV4-2	.	17	.
TGCGCCAGCCGCAGAGGGGGGGTCAGGGATGAGCAGTTCTTC	CASRRGGVRDEQFF	TRBJ2-1	TRBV5-1	.	14	few
TGCGCCAGCAGCTCCGGGTTTCGGGCTGAAGCTTTCTTT	CASSSGFRAEAFF	TRBJ1-1	TRBV5-1	.	13	few